This T cell receptor beta chain was identified in a study of T cell changes during pregnancy in multiple sclerosis. Clones were sequenced by immunoSEQ multiplex PCR, and TCRdb holds only the in-frame ones, with some missing. The sample includes 70,000 to 85,000 clones, 92% seen only once; the top ten take about 2.8%. The sequences come from peripheral blood, collected before pregnancy. The receptor's source is a female donor with multiple sclerosis, enrolled in a pregnancy study.

CDR3 in amino acids: CASSLEFLDNEQFF. The CDR3 DNA is TGTGCCAGCAGCTTGGAATTCTTAGACAATGAGCAGTTCTTC. V usage is TRBV5-5 and J usage is TRBJ2-1; D ambiguous. This CDR3 spans 14 amino acids. Trimming pared 0 bases from V and 5 bases from J, leaving 9 bases between. Germline V CDR1 and CDR2: SGHKS, YYEKEE (reference sequence). Complete variable domain (other parts from reference TRBV5-5 and TRBJ2-1): DAGVTQSPTHLIKTRGQQVTLRCSPISGHKSVSWYQQVLGQGPQFIFQYYEKEERGRGNFPDRFSARQFPNYSSELNVNALLLGDSALYLCASSLEFLDNEQFFGPGTRLTVL.